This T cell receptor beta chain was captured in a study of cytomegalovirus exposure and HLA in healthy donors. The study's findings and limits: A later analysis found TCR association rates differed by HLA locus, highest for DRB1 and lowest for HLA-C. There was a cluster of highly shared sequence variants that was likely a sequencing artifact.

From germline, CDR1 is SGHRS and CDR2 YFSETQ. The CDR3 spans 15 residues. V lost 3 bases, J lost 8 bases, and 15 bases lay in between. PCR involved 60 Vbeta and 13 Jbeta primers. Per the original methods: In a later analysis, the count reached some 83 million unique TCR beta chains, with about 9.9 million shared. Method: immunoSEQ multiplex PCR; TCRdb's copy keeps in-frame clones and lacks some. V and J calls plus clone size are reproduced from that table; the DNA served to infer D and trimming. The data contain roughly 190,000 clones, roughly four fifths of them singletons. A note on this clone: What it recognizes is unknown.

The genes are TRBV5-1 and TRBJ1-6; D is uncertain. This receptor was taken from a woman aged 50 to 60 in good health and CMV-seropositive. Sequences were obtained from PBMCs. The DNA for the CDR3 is TGCGCCAGCAGCTCTGGCCAGCGTGGAGATTCACCCCTCCACTTT. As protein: CASSSGQRGDSPLHF.